The T cell receptor beta chain described here comes from a study of blood T cell repertoires in COVID-19. Repertoires were generated with immunoSEQ multiplex PCR, while TCRdb's copy carries only in-frame clones and drops some. Among a few hundred thousand clones listed, more than 65% were seen once. V lost 4 bases and J lost 7, with 18 bases in between. The germline gives CDR1 SGHNT, CDR2 YYREEE (reference sequence). The CDR3 has 14 amino acids. Input material: peripheral blood. This receptor was identified in a man aged 40-55 years who had recovered from COVID-19. This rearrangement joins TRBV5-4 to TRBJ2-7; D possibly corresponds to TRBD2 (7 bases). In DNA, the CDR3 is TGTGCCAGCAGCCGGGGGCGGGGGCTGGAAGAGCAGTACTTC. This translates into CASSRGRGLEEQYF.